This T cell receptor (beta chain) was found in a study of blood T cell repertoires in COVID-19. Study information: T cells, B-cell-depleted T cells, or PBMCs provided the cDNA or gDNA that served as material.

V lost 0 bases and J lost 3, with 8 bases in between. The CDR3 has 14 amino acids. The V gene's germline CDR1 is MNHEY and CDR2 SVGAGI. Sequencing was performed with immunoSEQ multiplex PCR; in TCRdb, only in-frame clones are kept and a portion is missing. The table includes around 390,000 clones, around nine tenths detected once. The receptor was isolated from a woman in her forties or fifties who had recovered from COVID-19. The sample was PBMCs or T cells enriched from blood (not recorded which). V usage is TRBV6-5 and J usage is TRBJ1-2; D not resolved. CDR3 DNA: TGTGCCAGCAGTTACTCGATGGACTACTATGGCTACACCTTC. It encodes CASSYSMDYYGYTF.